These T cell receptor beta chains were read from a single sample in a study of patients and donors after allogeneic stem cell transplantation. MiXCR was run by TCRdb on the RT-PCR reads, yielding one entry per CDR3 protein. Altogether under 200,000 distinct CDR3 sequences are present, approximately 22% being singletons, with the ten largest covering approximately 26%. The sample comprised blood, either unsorted or a sorted T cell fraction (not recorded which). The source of these receptors is a human donor who was either an allogeneic HSCT recipient or a stem cell or donor lymphocyte infusion donor (not recorded which). It is not recorded whose cells these are; they may come from a transplant donor. Both conserved end residues are part of each CDR3. A D gene is named only where the DNA matches it firmly. A clone size is listed for some rows: how often the clone was seen (once, few, many), or a class if it is expanded.

clone_size	v_call	d_call	j_call	cdr3_aa	cdr3_nt
few	TRBV10-3	NA	TRBJ1-2	CAISRIGYGYTF	TGTGCCATCAGCCGGATAGGCTATGGCTACACCTTC
few	TRBV19	TRBD1	TRBJ2-5	CASRFRFGTGEETQYF	TGTGCCAGTAGATTTCGTTTCGGGACAGGGGAAGAGACCCAGTACTTC
few	TRBV7-9	NA	TRBJ1-3	CASITYRGVDPGNTIYF	TGTGCCAGCATCACCTATCGGGGGGTAGACCCTGGAAACACCATATATTTT
NA	TRBV4-3	NA	TRBJ2-2	CASSQDYRVTGELFF	TGCGCCAGCAGCCAGGACTACAGGGTTACCGGGGAGCTGTTTTTT
NA	TRBV5-4	NA	TRBJ2-5	CASSLVGGAETQYF	TGTGCCAGCAGCTTGGTGGGGGGCGCCGAGACCCAGTACTTC
NA	TRBV28	NA	TRBJ1-1	CASTITGRRDNTEAFF	TGTGCCAGCACCATTACGGGTCGGAGGGATAACACTGAAGCTTTCTTT
few	TRBV20-1	NA	TRBJ1-1	CSASDLLGNTEAFF	TGCAGTGCTAGTGATTTACTTGGGAACACTGAAGCTTTCTTT
NA	TRBV7-9	TRBD1	TRBJ1-1	CASSLDGNRGGRTEAFF	TGTGCCAGCAGCTTAGACGGGAACAGGGGAGGACGGACTGAAGCTTTCTTT
NA	TRBV19	NA	TRBJ1-2	CASSPRYSDDYGYTF	TGTGCCAGTAGTCCCCGATACAGCGACGACTATGGCTACACCTTC
NA	TRBV5-1	NA	TRBJ1-2	CASSLAEEGFNYGYTF	TGCGCCAGCAGCTTGGCCGAGGAGGGTTTCAACTATGGCTACACCTTC
few	TRBV20-1	NA	TRBJ2-3	CSAPEGADQADTQYF	TGCAGTGCCCCGGAGGGAGCGGATCAAGCAGATACGCAGTATTTT
NA	TRBV7-3	NA	TRBJ1-6	CASSPRNPYNSPLHF	TGTGCCAGCAGCCCACGCAACCCCTATAATTCACCCCTCCACTTT
NA	TRBV9	NA	TRBJ2-2	CASSVAGNTGELFF	TGTGCCAGCAGCGTAGCGGGGAACACCGGGGAGCTGTTTTTT
NA	TRBV7-2	TRBD1	TRBJ2-1	CASSLTGTGINEQFF	TGTGCCAGCAGCTTAACCGGGACAGGTATCAATGAGCAGTTCTTC
few	TRBV5-1	NA	TRBJ2-7	CASSLSLGTLNSHEQYF	TGCGCCAGCAGCTTGAGTTTAGGGACACTCAACAGCCACGAGCAGTACTTC
NA	TRBV5-1	NA	TRBJ1-5	CASSLVGSAQPQHF	TGCGCCAGCAGCTTGGTGGGGTCCGCTCAGCCCCAGCATTTT
many	TRBV7-3	NA	TRBJ1-1	CASSLTANTEAFF	TGTGCCAGCAGCCTGACAGCGAACACTGAAGCTTTCTTT
few	TRBV12-3/TRBV12-4	NA	TRBJ2-5	CASSSPPEETQYF	TGTGCCAGCAGTTCCCCCCCGGAAGAGACCCAGTACTTC
NA	TRBV5-5	NA	TRBJ2-5	CASNVPGVQETQYF	TGTGCCAGCAACGTTCCAGGGGTCCAAGAGACCCAGTACTTC
few	TRBV20-1	NA	TRBJ1-5	CSARMGIASNQPQHF	TGCAGTGCTAGAATGGGGATAGCTAGCAATCAGCCCCAGCATTTT
NA	TRBV10-3	NA	TRBJ1-1	CAISESSYGGTEAFF	TGTGCCATCAGTGAGTCGAGTTACGGGGGCACTGAAGCTTTCTTT
few	TRBV18	NA	TRBJ1-1	CASSPSRDTEAFF	TGTGCCAGCTCACCATCAAGGGACACTGAAGCTTTCTTT
NA	TRBV5-6	NA	TRBJ2-1	CASSVALVTLDQTYNEQFF	TGTGCCAGCAGCGTTGCCCTCGTGACGCTGGATCAGACCTACAATGAGCAGTTCTTC
few	TRBV29-1	TRBD1	TRBJ1-1	CSATTGTEAFF	TGCAGCGCCACGACAGGGACTGAAGCTTTCTTT
few	TRBV5-1	NA	TRBJ2-3	CASSLGQPGDTQYF	TGCGCCAGCAGCTTGGGCCAGCCAGGAGATACGCAGTATTTT
once	TRBV6-5	TRBD1	TRBJ2-7	CASSLTGTAYEQYF	TGTGCCAGCAGTTTAACCGGGACAGCCTACGAGCAGTACTTC
NA	TRBV6-6	NA	TRBJ1-2	CASSYADPGALNGYTF	TGTGCCAGCAGTTACGCCGACCCGGGGGCCCTTAATGGCTACACCTTC
few	TRBV9	NA	TRBJ1-4	CASSPEDPGRGEKLFF	TGTGCCAGCAGCCCAGAGGATCCAGGACGGGGTGAAAAACTGTTTTTT
NA	TRBV7-3	TRBD2	TRBJ2-5	CASSLIGTTRHQETQYF	TGTGCCAGCAGCTTAATCGGGACTACCAGGCACCAAGAGACCCAGTACTTC
few	TRBV12-3/TRBV12-4	TRBD2	TRBJ2-1	CASTSPGGYYNEQFF	TGTGCCAGCACTAGCCCCGGGGGGTACTACAATGAGCAGTTCTTC
few	TRBV7-8	NA	TRBJ1-2	CASSFDRTNYGYTF	TGTGCCAGCAGCTTTGACCGCACTAACTATGGCTACACCTTC
NA	TRBV29-1	NA	TRBJ1-1	CSVAGQINTEAFF	TGCAGCGTAGCGGGACAAATAAACACTGAAGCTTTCTTT
NA	TRBV4-2	NA	TRBJ2-2	CASSQEHRPSTGELFF	TGTGCCAGCAGCCAAGAGCACCGACCATCCACCGGGGAGCTGTTTTTT
few	TRBV6-5	NA	TRBJ2-2	CASSSGRYPPSNTGELFF	TGTGCCAGCAGTTCGGGCAGGTACCCCCCCTCGAACACCGGGGAGCTGTTTTTT
NA	TRBV11-3	TRBD1	TRBJ2-3	CASSPSQGVAADTQYF	TGTGCCAGCAGCCCCTCACAGGGGGTGGCAGCAGATACGCAGTATTTT
NA	TRBV7-9	NA	TRBJ2-3	CASRFPSGTPNTDTQYF	TGTGCCAGCAGGTTTCCCTCCGGGACTCCTAACACAGATACGCAGTATTTT
NA	TRBV5-1	NA	TRBJ1-1	CASSSYRASDTEAFF	TGCGCCAGCAGCTCCTACAGGGCTAGCGACACTGAAGCTTTCTTT
NA	TRBV5-1	NA	TRBJ1-2	CASSLRIGNYGYTF	TGCGCCAGCAGCTTGCGAATCGGGAACTATGGCTACACCTTC
few	TRBV7-2	NA	TRBJ1-5	CASRSTGPLQPQHF	TGTGCCAGCAGGTCGACAGGTCCCCTACAGCCCCAGCATTTT
NA	TRBV5-6	NA	TRBJ1-2	CASSLASEVFPTTF	TGTGCCAGCAGCTTGGCGTCAGAAGTCTTTCCTACGACCTTC
NA	TRBV11-2	TRBD1	TRBJ2-6	CASSSQGAGANVLTF	TGTGCCAGCAGCTCACAGGGGGCCGGGGCCAACGTCCTGACTTTC
NA	TRBV12-3/TRBV12-4	NA	TRBJ2-2	CASRPTRGANTGELFF	TGTGCCAGCAGGCCGACCCGGGGCGCGAACACCGGGGAGCTGTTTTTT
NA	TRBV2	TRBD1	TRBJ2-7	CASRLRTGSYYEQYF	TGTGCCAGCAGACTACGGACAGGATCGTACTACGAGCAGTACTTC
NA	TRBV4-1	NA	TRBJ1-1	CASSQDREWGTEAFF	TGCGCCAGCAGCCAAGACAGGGAGTGGGGAACTGAAGCTTTCTTT